The next 32 T cell receptor beta chains were all read from a single sample in a study of metastatic and nonmetastatic thyroid tumors. TCRdb re-clonotyped the PCR reads via MiXCR. The sample has fewer than 20,000 clones, under 30% seen once. Treatment of any kind had been given to no patient before thyroid surgery. Sequencing was performed on tumor tissue. The receptors were sampled from a male donor with papillary thyroid cancer or a benign thyroid nodule (not recorded which). Some clones in this sample may be carry-over from other donors' samples.

Ten or more counts support this clone. This CDR3 reads CASSQETQYF. CDR3 nucleotides: TGTGCCAGCAGCCAAGAGACCCAGTACTTC. The rearrangement joins TRBV3-1 to TRBJ2-5; D gene unclear. The V end lost 0 bases, the J end lost 7 bases, and 0 bases lay between the germline ends. CDR1 is LGHDT and CDR2 is YNNKEL in the germline V gene (reference sequence). This CDR3 has 10 residues.

This clone is judged medium-sized. CDR3 amino acids: CASSLGQTGGAEPQHF. In DNA form, the CDR3 reads TGCGCCAGCAGCTTGGGACAAACAGGGGGCGCCGAGCCCCAGCATTTT. This chain joins TRBV5-1 and TRBJ1-5; TRBD1 aligns across 9 bases. The CDR3 loop spans 16 amino acids. With 0 bases clipped from V and 8 bases from J, the junction kept 9 bases outside the gene matches. Germline V gives CDR1 SGHRS, CDR2 YFSETQ. Using reference TRBV5-1 and TRBJ1-5 for the parts outside the CDR3, the full variable domain is KAGVTQTPRYLIKTRGQQVTLSCSPISGHRSVSWYQQTPGQGLQFLFEYFSETQRNKGNFPGRFSGRQFSNSRSEMNVSTLELGDSALYLCASSLGQTGGAEPQHFGDGTRLSIL.

In this sample, this clone turned up a few times. J is TRBJ2-7 and V is TRBV11-2, with a possible D match to TRBD2 (6 bases). Germline-derived CDR1 and CDR2 are SGHAT and FQNNGV. There are 15 residues in the CDR3. Trimming pared 2 bases from V and 1 base from J, leaving 12 bases between. The chain's CDR3 is CASSLSSGRSYEQYF. The CDR3 DNA sequence: TGTGCCAGCAGCTTATCGAGCGGGCGGTCCTACGAGCAGTACTTC.

This clone is judged medium-sized. This chain joins TRBV6-1 and TRBJ1-6; D may be TRBD1 (6 bases). Trimming cost V 5 bases and J 9 bases, with 14 bases left between them. CDR3 length: 14 amino acids. In germline, CDR1 is MNHNS, CDR2 SASEGT. The chain's CDR3 is CASSSGGESSPLHF. CDR3 nucleotides: TGTGCCAGCAGTTCTGGGGGCGAAAGTTCACCCCTCCACTTT.

This clone was found many times. This chain connects TRBV9 to TRBJ2-3, with D maybe TRBD2 (7 bases). The CDR3 extends over 14 amino acids. Germline CDR1 and CDR2: SGDLS and YYNGEE. Trimming took off 6 bases at V and 6 bases at J, with 17 bases between the two ends. CDR3 loop: CASTPGGPVDTQYF. In nucleotides, the CDR3 is TGTGCCAGCACCCCCGGGGGGCCAGTCGATACGCAGTATTTT.

This chain connects TRBV7-2 to TRBJ1-3; possible D gene TRBD1, 5 bases. Trimming stripped 4 bases from V and 8 bases from J, with 15 bases between. CDR1 is SGHTA, CDR2 FQGNSA, per germline. This CDR3 region has 14 residues. CDR3 sequence reads: CASSSGLSGDTIYF. The CDR3 coding sequence is TGTGCCAGCAGCTCCGGCCTTTCGGGGGACACCATATATTTT.

J is TRBJ2-7 and V is TRBV11-3; the match to TRBD2 covers 8 bases. CDR3 length equals 14 residues. V lost 5 bases and J lost 2; bases outside the gene matches: 5. Germline V lookup: CDR1 SGHNT, CDR2 YENEEA. The CDR3 loop reads CASSLAGLPYEQYF. CDR3 sequence (DNA): TGTGCCAGCAGCCTAGCGGGTCTCCCCTACGAGCAGTACTTC.

This clone was detected ten times or more. The chain employs TRBV7-9 and TRBJ2-2; TRBD2 matches 8 bases. The CDR3 length is 15 residues. In germline, CDR1 is SEHNR, CDR2 FQNEAQ (reference sequence). J lost 3 bases, V lost 3 bases, and 3 bases had no gene match. The CDR3 reads CASSFSGRDTGELFF. The CDR3 nucleotides read TGTGCCAGCAGCTTCTCCGGGAGGGACACCGGGGAGCTGTTTTTT.

To note about this clone: At one boundary the junction diverges from the germline segment, which might be a read error. Other DNA sequences in the same sample also yield this CDR3. The chain is built from TRBV6-1 and TRBJ2-6; D may correspond to TRBD1 or TRBD2 (5 bases each). The CDR3 is made up of 17 amino acids. CDR1 is MNHNS, CDR2 SASEGT, per germline. Written as DNA, the CDR3 is TGTGCCAGCACCCGAGGACGGTCGTCGCCCGGGGCCAACGTACTGACTTTC. Translating it yields CASTRGRSSPGANVLTF.

To note about this clone: Distinct nucleotide sequences in the sample also encode this CDR3. The chain carries TRBV11-2 and TRBJ2-7; maybe TRBD1 (5 bases). V lost 6 bases to trimming and J lost 2 bases, with 14 bases between them. This CDR3 is 14 amino acids long. Germline CDR1 is SGHAT and CDR2 is FQNNGV. The CDR3 loop is CASSATGGAYEQYF. Here the CDR3 DNA reads TGTGCCAGCAGTGCTACAGGTGGGGCCTACGAGCAGTACTTC.

Sample share makes this clone medium-sized. CDR3 coding DNA: TGTGCCAGCAGTCCTGTCAGGTTTTCCGAAAAGGCAGATACGCAGTATTTT. Translating it yields CASSPVRFSEKADTQYF. The rearrangement uses TRBV2 and TRBJ2-3; D not certain. The V gene's germline CDR1 is SNHLY and CDR2 FYNNEI. This CDR3 contains 17 residues. Trimming cost V 5 bases and J 4 bases, with 22 bases left between them.

This chain connects TRBV29-1 to TRBJ2-3; D unresolved. V was cut by 4 bases and J by 1 base, with 9 bases left in between. The germline CDR1 and CDR2 sequences are SQVTM and ANQGSEA. The CDR3 totals 13 residues. CDR3 sequence reads: CSVAPAGTDTQYF. The CDR3 DNA sequence: TGCAGCGTTGCCCCCGCAGGCACAGATACGCAGTATTTT.

A few counts support this clone. CDR3 protein: CASSLGGHYGYTF. In DNA, the CDR3 is TGTGCCAGCAGTTTAGGCGGGCACTATGGCTACACCTTC. The chain employs TRBV27 and TRBJ1-2; D is unclear. V lost 2 bases, J lost 3 bases, and 7 bases lay in between. This CDR3 spans 13 amino acids. In germline, CDR1 is MNHEY, CDR2 SMNVEV (reference sequence).

This clone was seen at least ten times. V gene TRBV2 combines with J gene TRBJ2-2, with 8 bases lining up with TRBD1. V lost 9 bases to trimming and J lost 3 bases; unmatched junction nucleotides: 6. Looked up from germline, CDR1 is SNHLY and CDR2 is FYNNEI. This CDR3 has 14 residues. This CDR3 is CARTGEDDTGELFF. CDR3 sequence (DNA): TGTGCCAGGACAGGGGAGGACGACACCGGGGAGCTGTTTTTT.

This clone was counted ten times or more. The chain combines TRBV4-1 with TRBJ1-1; 9 nucleotides agree with TRBD1. Germline CDR1 MGHRA, CDR2 YSYEKL. Losses at the gene ends were 0 bases for V and 7 bases for J; bases not matched to a gene: 9. The length of the CDR3 is 16 residues. Here the CDR3 DNA reads TGCGCCAGCAGCCAAGAAAGTGTTCTGACAGGGGGTGAAGCTTTCTTT. Translated, it gives CASSQESVLTGGEAFF.

This rearrangement joins TRBV27 to TRBJ2-3, with TRBD2 matching over 9 bases. V gave up 8 bases and J gave up 7 bases; unmatched junction bases: 13. Germline V CDR1 and CDR2: MNHEY, SMNVEV (reference sequence). The CDR3 is 15 residues long. CDR3 residues: CASGPSGVGGNTQYF. The CDR3 region has the DNA TGTGCCAGCGGACCTAGCGGGGTCGGAGGGAATACGCAGTATTTT.

The V and J genes are TRBV7-2 and TRBJ2-3, with TRBD1 matching 7 bases. This CDR3 is built from 12 residues. Germline values: CDR1 SGHTA, CDR2 FQGNSA. V trimming: 5 bases; J trimming: 9 bases; junction bases outside the gene matches: 5. CDR3 loop: CASSPDRMTQYF. Written as DNA, the CDR3 is TGTGCCAGCAGCCCGGACAGGATGACGCAGTATTTT. Full variable domain (missing parts from reference TRBV7-2 and TRBJ2-3): GAGVSQSPSNKVTEKGKDVELRCDPISGHTALYWYRQSLGQGLEFLIYFQGNSAPDKSGLPSDRFSAERTGGSVSTLTIQRTQQEDSAVYLCASSPDRMTQYFGPGTRLTVL.

The rearrangement links TRBV20-1 to TRBJ1-1, with D maybe TRBD1 (5 bases). Trimming took 6 bases from V and 3 from J, leaving 14 bases between them. Germline assignment: CDR1 DFQATT and CDR2 SNEGSKA (reference sequence). The length of the CDR3 is 13 residues. CDR3 sequence reads: CSATRDADTEAFF. DNA of the CDR3: TGCAGTGCCACCCGGGACGCCGACACTGAAGCTTTCTTT.

This clone was seen at least ten times. The rearrangement uses TRBV11-2 and TRBJ2-3; no clear D gene. Trimming cost V 4 bases and J 0 bases, with 2 bases left between them. CDR1 is SGHAT, CDR2 FQNNGV, per germline. The CDR3 is made up of 12 amino acids. The CDR3 loop reads CASSSSTDTQYF. The CDR3 nucleotides read TGTGCCAGCAGCTCTAGCACAGATACGCAGTATTTT.

Judged by abundance, this clone is large. J is TRBJ2-2 and V is TRBV19; D gene uncertain. The CDR3 extends over 14 amino acids. In germline, CDR1 is LNHDA, CDR2 SQIVND (reference sequence). V was shortened by 3 bases and J by 0 bases, with 5 bases between the two germline ends. The CDR3 DNA is TGTGCCAGTAGTATTCAGTCGAACACCGGGGAGCTGTTTTTT. As protein: CASSIQSNTGELFF.

This clone was found many times. This chain joins TRBV19 and TRBJ2-3; 8 bases fit TRBD2. Germline-derived CDR1 and CDR2 are LNHDA and SQIVND (reference sequence). The CDR3 is made up of 14 amino acids. J was trimmed by 5 bases and V by 9 bases; bases with no gene match: 10. The CDR3 DNA follows: TGTGCCAGCGGGGGGGCACTAGCGGAAGATACGCAGTATTTT. It specifies CASGGALAEDTQYF.

V gene TRBV5-6 combines with J gene TRBJ2-7; tentative D call: TRBD1 (6 bases). Trimming took 5 bases from V and 3 from J, leaving 21 bases between them. Germline CDR1 reads SGHDT; CDR2 reads YYEEEE. CDR3 length: 16 residues. In DNA, the CDR3 is TGTGCCAGCAGGTATTTTTCGACAGGAGCGTACTACGAGCAGTACTTC. Translated: CASRYFSTGAYYEQYF.

The sample holds a few counts of this clone. The V call is TRBV5-8, the J call TRBJ2-4; D is unclear. V was clipped by 5 bases and J by 1 base, with 13 bases between them. The CDR3 spans 15 residues. From germline, CDR1 is SGHTS and CDR2 YDEGEE. CDR3 sequence: CASREVGDAKNIQYF. DNA of the CDR3: TGTGCCAGCAGGGAAGTAGGTGACGCCAAAAACATTCAGTACTTC.

The sample holds a few counts of this clone. The chain combines TRBV10-2 with TRBJ1-2, with 10 bases aligning to TRBD1. V lost 2 bases to trimming and J lost 4 bases; unmatched junction nucleotides: 4. The CDR3 is made up of 15 amino acids. Germline V gene sequence: CDR1 WSHSY, CDR2 SAAADI. The CDR3 bases are TGCGCCAGCAGTGAGAGGGGGACAGGGGTCTATGGCTACACCTTC. Translation: CASSERGTGVYGYTF.

This clone was counted a few times. The V and J genes are TRBV6-1 and TRBJ1-2; TRBD1 matches 7 bases. Germline trimming cut 5 bases from V and 3 bases from J; bases unmatched to any gene: 6. This CDR3 spans 14 amino acids. The germline V gene encodes CDR1 MNHNS and CDR2 SASEGT. The CDR3 sequence: CASSTTGVDYGYTF. The CDR3 DNA is TGTGCCAGCAGTACAACAGGGGTTGACTATGGCTACACCTTC.

This clone came up many times. This chain uses TRBV12-3 or TRBV12-4 with TRBJ2-2; D ambiguous. Trimming took off 5 bases at V and 2 bases at J, with 6 bases between the two ends. This CDR3 has 13 residues. CDR3 coding DNA: TGTGCCAGCAGTCCGCCTAACACCGGGGAGCTGTTTTTT. Translation: CASSPPNTGELFF.

By frequency in the sample, this clone is medium-sized (0.01 to 0.1%). The V and J genes are TRBV24-1 and TRBJ2-3; 8 nucleotides align to TRBD2. There are 15 residues in the CDR3. Trimming cost V 6 bases and J 1 base; bases outside gene matches: 5. Germline V gene data show CDR1 as KGHDR and CDR2 as SFDVKD. Here the CDR3 reads CATSPTSGGTDTQYF. CDR3 bases: TGTGCCACCAGTCCAACTAGCGGCGGCACAGATACGCAGTATTTT.

The CDR3: CSASPLAGEETQYF. CDR3 DNA sequence: TGCAGTGCTAGCCCTCTGGCGGGAGAAGAGACCCAGTACTTC. This chain uses TRBV20-1 with TRBJ2-5; 7 nucleotides match TRBD2. The germline CDR1 and CDR2 sequences are DFQATT and SNEGSKA (reference sequence). J was trimmed by 3 bases and V by 3 bases; bases with no gene match: 7. This CDR3 spans 14 amino acids.

The rearrangement uses TRBV20-1 and TRBJ1-6; 7 nucleotides line up with TRBD1. Germline V lookup: CDR1 DFQATT, CDR2 SNEGSKA (reference sequence). The CDR3 consists of 13 residues. With V trimmed by 5 bases and J by 14 bases, 12 bases remained unmatched. CDR3 loop: CSAPPSRGLTLHF. The CDR3 DNA is TGCAGTGCTCCACCTTCCAGGGGGTTGACCCTCCACTTT.

Ten or more counts support this clone. This sequence joins TRBV18 and TRBJ1-1; TRBD1 matches at 9 bases. Germline values: CDR1 KGHSH, CDR2 LQKENI. The junction had 15 bases not matched to a gene; V was cut back by 3 bases and J by 7 bases. This CDR3 spans 17 amino acids. In nucleotides, the CDR3 is TGTGCCAGCTCACCTCTAGTTTTGGGGACAGGGTTGGATGAAGCTTTCTTT. Encoded protein: CASSPLVLGTGLDEAFF.

A word on this clone: The conserved phenylalanine or tryptophan is not found at the CDR3 terminus, so this likely reflects a read error. The rearrangement links TRBV19 to TRBJ2-7; D possibly corresponds to TRBD1 (5 bases). The germline gives CDR1 LNHDA, CDR2 SQIVND (reference sequence). The V end was cut by 4 bases, the J end by 7 bases, with 11 bases between. The CDR3 extends over 12 amino acids. The DNA for the CDR3 is TGTGCCAGTAGTAAGGGGCTCGAGGAGCAGTACTAC. Residues: CASSKGLEEQYY.

The J gene is TRBJ1-1, the V gene TRBV6-1; 7 bases match TRBD1. Germline CDR1 reads MNHNS; CDR2 reads SASEGT. The CDR3 length is 15 residues. The junction had 7 bases not matched to a gene; V was cut back by 5 bases and J by 1 base. The CDR3 spells CASSRRDRANTEAFF. For the CDR3, the DNA is TGTGCCAGCAGTCGTAGGGACAGAGCGAACACTGAAGCTTTCTTT.